The clone carrying this T cell receptor (beta chain) has just a few counts. Its specificity is not known. What was sequenced were expressed TCRB transcripts, since all of the isolated RNA had been reverse transcribed. TCRdb's table, derived via immunoSEQ multiplex PCR, lists solely in-frame clones and lacks some. Here the sample spans 250,000 to 350,000 clones, 14% being singletons. Losses at the gene ends were 5 bases for V and 8 bases for J; bases not matched to a gene: 6. CDR3 size: 15 residues. Germline V gene sequence: CDR1 SEHNR, CDR2 FQNEAQ (reference sequence). This specimen belongs to a study of beta chain features in type 1 diabetes. Findings and limits, study-wide: A moderate, significant TCRB CDR3 shortening appeared in type 1 diabetes across four CD4+ subsets. With patients and controls alike, PCR might favor shorter templates to an equal degree.

A CD45RO/CCR7/CD25/CD127/CD95/CD27 panel sorted naive, central memory, regulatory and stem cell-like memory CD4+ cells. The sequence was obtained from a man younger than 45 with type 1 diabetes. The chain links TRBV7-9 to TRBJ2-4; 13 bases are shared with TRBD2. Sequenced material: naive CD4+ T cells from blood. CDR3 sequence reads: CASSHGLAGDYIQYF. As DNA, the CDR3 is TGTGCCAGCAGCCACGGACTAGCGGGAGATTACATTCAGTACTTC.